These T cell receptor beta chains were read from a single sample in a study of blood T cell repertoires in COVID-19. The method was immunoSEQ multiplex PCR; TCRdb's version includes in-frame clones alone and lacks a portion of them. The sample has 110,000 to 150,000 clones, roughly 80% seen once. Sequenced: peripheral blood. These receptors originate from a woman in her seventies with COVID-19, enrolled during active disease. The CDR3 runs from the conserved cysteine through the conserved F or W. A D gene is named only where the DNA matches it firmly. Some rows mark clone size as missing; the rest say once, few, many or name a class of expanded clone.

v_call: TRBV19
j_call: TRBJ2-5
clone_size: .
d_call: TRBD1
cdr3_nt: TGTGCCAGTAGTACAGGACAGGGTGGGACCCAGTACTTC
cdr3_aa: CASSTGQGGTQYF

v_call: TRBV4-1
j_call: TRBJ2-1
clone_size: .
d_call: TRBD2
cdr3_nt: TGCGCCAGCAGCTGGGGGGGAACCAACACAGAGCAGTTCTTC
cdr3_aa: CASSWGGTNTEQFF

v_call: TRBV5-4
j_call: TRBJ1-3
clone_size: .
d_call: .
cdr3_nt: TGTGCCAGCAGCTTGGACAGGGCCTCTGGAAACACCATATATTTT
cdr3_aa: CASSLDRASGNTIYF

v_call: TRBV25-1
j_call: TRBJ2-1
clone_size: .
d_call: .
cdr3_nt: TGTGCCAGCAGCAGCATCTACGCGGCTACCTACAATGAGCAGTTCTTC
cdr3_aa: CASSSIYAATYNEQFF

v_call: TRBV5-8
j_call: TRBJ1-2
clone_size: .
d_call: .
cdr3_nt: TGTGCCAGCAGCTTGGGGTGGGCGTTCGACTATGGCTACACCTTC
cdr3_aa: CASSLGWAFDYGYTF

v_call: TRBV28
j_call: TRBJ2-1
clone_size: few
d_call: TRBD1
cdr3_nt: TGTGCCAGCAGAACACCGGGACAGGGCTACAATGAGCAGTTCTTC
cdr3_aa: CASRTPGQGYNEQFF

v_call: TRBV7-9
j_call: TRBJ1-1
clone_size: few
d_call: TRBD1
cdr3_nt: TGTGCCAGCAGCTTATCATCAGGGGGCAGGGGCACTGAAGCTTTCTTT
cdr3_aa: CASSLSSGGRGTEAFF

v_call: TRBV6-1
j_call: TRBJ1-2
clone_size: .
d_call: .
cdr3_nt: TGTGCCAGCAGTGAAGACCCGGGGTTGAGGGGCTACACCTTC
cdr3_aa: CASSEDPGLRGYTF

v_call: TRBV2
j_call: TRBJ1-6
clone_size: .
d_call: TRBD1
cdr3_nt: TGTGCCAGCAGTGGGGACAGGGGCAATTCACCCCCCCACTTT
cdr3_aa: CASSGDRGNSPPHF

v_call: TRBV19
j_call: TRBJ1-5
clone_size: .
d_call: .
cdr3_nt: TGTGCCAGTAGTATGTCGCAGGGAAGAGGACAGCCCCAGCATTTT
cdr3_aa: CASSMSQGRGQPQHF

v_call: TRBV5-5
j_call: TRBJ1-4
clone_size: .
d_call: TRBD1
cdr3_nt: TGTGCCAGCAGCTCCGGGACAGGGGGCACAACTAATGAAAAACTGTTTTTT
cdr3_aa: CASSSGTGGTTNEKLFF

v_call: TRBV5-6
j_call: TRBJ2-7
clone_size: .
d_call: TRBD1
cdr3_nt: TGTGCCAGCAGGCCGGACAGGGTCCACAGCTCCTACGAGCAGTACTTC
cdr3_aa: CASRPDRVHSSYEQYF

v_call: TRBV30
j_call: TRBJ1-5
clone_size: few
d_call: .
cdr3_nt: TGTGCCTGGAACCGCAGGGGTTCTGGGTATCAGCCCCAGCATTTT
cdr3_aa: CAWNRRGSGYQPQHF

v_call: TRBV7-9
j_call: TRBJ2-1
clone_size: .
d_call: TRBD2
cdr3_nt: TGTGCCAGCAGCTTGGGGACTAGCGGGGTACGGCAGTTCTTC
cdr3_aa: CASSLGTSGVRQFF

v_call: TRBV6-5
j_call: TRBJ1-1
clone_size: .
d_call: .
cdr3_nt: TGTGCCAGCAGCGACAGATCCCTCAACACTGAAGCTTTCTTT
cdr3_aa: CASSDRSLNTEAFF

v_call: TRBV7-3
j_call: TRBJ1-1
clone_size: few
d_call: .
cdr3_nt: TGTGCCAGCAGCTTAACAGGGGTCACTGAAGCTTTCTTT
cdr3_aa: CASSLTGVTEAFF

v_call: TRBV28
j_call: TRBJ1-2
clone_size: .
d_call: .
cdr3_nt: TGTGCCAGCAGACCTGGACAGCTCCAAGGATATGGCTACACCTTC
cdr3_aa: CASRPGQLQGYGYTF

v_call: TRBV6-5
j_call: TRBJ1-6
clone_size: .
d_call: .
cdr3_nt: TGTGCCAGCAGTTACTATGGCATCAATTCACCCCTCCACTTT
cdr3_aa: CASSYYGINSPLHF

v_call: TRBV18
j_call: TRBJ1-2
clone_size: .
d_call: TRBD1
cdr3_nt: TGTGCCAGCTCCATCGGGACAGTGGAAGCCTATGGCTACACCTTC
cdr3_aa: CASSIGTVEAYGYTF

v_call: TRBV16
j_call: TRBJ1-1
clone_size: .
d_call: .
cdr3_nt: TGTGCCAGCAGACCAGGATCCACTGAAGCTTTCTTT
cdr3_aa: CASRPGSTEAFF

v_call: TRBV2
j_call: TRBJ2-7
clone_size: .
d_call: .
cdr3_nt: TGTGCCAGCAGCGTTACGCAGGTCTACGAGCAGTACTTC
cdr3_aa: CASSVTQVYEQYF

v_call: TRBV6-1
j_call: TRBJ2-7
clone_size: .
d_call: .
cdr3_nt: TGTGCCAGCAGTGACGCGGGGATCTACTACGAGCAGTACTTC
cdr3_aa: CASSDAGIYYEQYF

v_call: TRBV3-1/TRBV3-2
j_call: TRBJ2-7
clone_size: .
d_call: TRBD1
cdr3_nt: TGTGCCAGCAGACAGGGGGCGAATGAGCAGTACTTC
cdr3_aa: CASRQGANEQYF

v_call: TRBV19
j_call: TRBJ2-1
clone_size: .
d_call: TRBD2
cdr3_nt: TGTGCCAGTCGGGAGACTAGCGGGGGGGCCACTGAGCAGTTCTTC
cdr3_aa: CASRETSGGATEQFF

v_call: TRBV28
j_call: TRBJ2-7
clone_size: medium-sized
d_call: .
cdr3_nt: TGTGCCAGCAGTCGGAGCTACGAGCAGTACTTC
cdr3_aa: CASSRSYEQYF

v_call: TRBV19
j_call: TRBJ1-1
clone_size: .
d_call: .
cdr3_nt: TGTGCCAGTAGTAGTAAGAGGAACACTGAAGCTTTCTTT
cdr3_aa: CASSSKRNTEAFF

v_call: TRBV19
j_call: TRBJ2-1
clone_size: once
d_call: .
cdr3_nt: TGTGCCAGTAGGATGGGGGCCTTAAAATACAATGAGCAGTTCTTC
cdr3_aa: CASRMGALKYNEQFF

v_call: TRBV18
j_call: TRBJ1-3
clone_size: .
d_call: .
cdr3_nt: TGTGCCAGCTCGCTAGACAGAGGAAACACCATATATTTT
cdr3_aa: CASSLDRGNTIYF

v_call: TRBV4-2
j_call: TRBJ2-1
clone_size: .
d_call: TRBD1
cdr3_nt: TGTGCCAGCAGCCAGGAGGGACAGGGGGCAGATGAGCAGTTCTTC
cdr3_aa: CASSQEGQGADEQFF

v_call: TRBV6-5
j_call: TRBJ2-3
clone_size: once
d_call: TRBD2
cdr3_nt: TGTGCCAGCAGCCCCTCCGGGAGGGCGCGAGATACGCAGTATTTT
cdr3_aa: CASSPSGRARDTQYF

v_call: TRBV4-3
j_call: TRBJ1-1
clone_size: once
d_call: .
cdr3_nt: TGCGCCAGCAGCCGTCGATCCGTTGGGCAGATAGAAGCTTTCTTT
cdr3_aa: CASSRRSVGQIEAFF

v_call: TRBV3-1/TRBV3-2
j_call: TRBJ2-3
clone_size: .
d_call: TRBD1
cdr3_nt: TGTGCCAGCAGCTGGGGGACAGGAACAGATACGCAGTATTTT
cdr3_aa: CASSWGTGTDTQYF

v_call: TRBV2
j_call: TRBJ2-5
clone_size: once
d_call: .
cdr3_nt: TGTGCCAGCAGTGACAGGGGAGGGGGAGAGACCCAGTACTTC
cdr3_aa: CASSDRGGGETQYF